The clone carrying this TCR beta chain has ten or more counts. One junction end disagrees with the germline gene, perhaps due to a read error. The CDR3 spans 15 residues. The germline V gene encodes CDR1 SGHRS and CDR2 YFSETQ. This record comes from a study of neurological immune-mediated disorders. With 10-nucleotide random UMIs included, cDNA was synthesized by 5'RACE. TCRdb reprocessed the 5' RACE reads with MiXCR, giving one entry per CDR3 protein. Among fewer than 45,000 distinct CDR3 sequences listed, more than 2% were seen once. The origin of this receptor is a man younger than 45 with multiple sclerosis. The chain recombines TRBV5-1 with TRBJ2-7; TRBD2 matches 7 bases. Sequenced input: PBMCs. CDR3 DNA: TGCGCCAGCAGATTGGGAGTAGCGGGCTCCTACGAGCAGTACTTC. Protein sequence: CASRLGVAGSYEQYF. The complete variable domain, with remaining parts taken from reference TRBV5-1 and TRBJ2-7, reads KAGVTQTPRYLIKTRGQQVTLSCSPISGHRSVSWYQQTPGQGLQFLFEYFSETQRNKGNFPGRFSGRQFSNSRSEMNVSTLELGDSALYLCASRLGVAGSYEQYFGPGTRLTVT.